This T cell receptor beta chain emerged from a study of technical replicates of blood from a few donors. V shed 5 bases and J shed 7 bases, with 20 bases lying between them. CDR3 length: 16 amino acids. CDR1 and CDR2 from the germline V gene are SGHTA and FQGNSA. Clones were read by immunoSEQ multiplex PCR, and TCRdb kept only the in-frame ones, dropping some. The table has about 68,000 clones, around 97% seen once; the top ten hold 0.25% to 0.3%. Sequencing was carried out using T cells isolated from PBMCs. This sequence joins TRBV7-2 and TRBJ1-4; D gene uncertain. This sequence originates from a human donor in good health. The CDR3 DNA reads as TGTGCCAGCAGCCCATCTCCCCCTTGGGAGGGTGAAAAACTGTTTTTT. It yields the protein CASSPSPPWEGEKLFF.